These 8 T cell receptor beta chains share one sample of origin, sequenced in a study of T cell responses to AZD1222 COVID-19 vaccine. The method was immunoSEQ multiplex PCR; TCRdb's version includes in-frame clones alone and lacks a portion of them. In the table there are roughly 190,000 clones, approximately 92% of which are singletons. This sample comprised peripheral blood, obtained 28 days after the second dose of the MenACWY control vaccine. Source of these receptors: an adult who received the MenACWY meningococcal vaccine as a control.

The chain recombines TRBV4-2 with TRBJ2-3, with 11 bases fitting TRBD2. CDR3 size: 17 residues. The junction had 11 bases not matched to a gene; V was cut back by 5 bases and J by 4 bases. The germline V gene encodes CDR1 LGHNA and CDR2 YNFKEQ. As DNA, the CDR3 is TGTGCCAGCAGCGAACTAGCGGGAGCGGGAACGCCAGATACGCAGTATTTT. Translation: CASSELAGAGTPDTQYF.

The chain recombines TRBV11-2 with TRBJ2-2; a possible D gene is TRBD2 (6 bases). Looked up from germline, CDR1 is SGHAT and CDR2 is FQNNGV. V gave up 8 bases and J gave up 6 bases, with 19 bases separating them. This CDR3 has 15 amino acids. The DNA of the CDR3 is TGTGCCAGCGTTCGGGAGATGGTTTTCGCCGGGGAGCTGTTTTTT. This encodes CASVREMVFAGELFF.

This chain joins TRBV11-3 and TRBJ2-6, with D hard to call. In germline, CDR1 is SGHNT, CDR2 YENEEA. Trimming took off 2 bases at V and 0 bases at J, with 2 bases between the two ends. The CDR3 runs 14 residues. The CDR3: CASSLTSGANVLTF. The CDR3 coding sequence is TGTGCCAGCAGCTTAACCTCTGGGGCCAACGTCCTGACTTTC.

The J gene is TRBJ1-6, the V gene TRBV4-2, with 9 bases identical to TRBD1. The CDR3 spans 15 residues. The J segment lost 5 bases and the V segment lost 5 bases, leaving 4 bases of the junction unmatched. Germline CDR1 is LGHNA and CDR2 is YNFKEQ. The CDR3 sequence: CASSEGQGNNSPLHF. CDR3 bases: TGTGCCAGCAGCGAGGGACAGGGAAATAATTCACCCCTCCACTTT.

The CDR3 region is CASSLGGSTEAFF. The CDR3 coding sequence is TGTGCCAGCAGCTTAGGGGGAAGCACTGAAGCTTTCTTT. The chain combines TRBV7-9 with TRBJ1-1; D unclear. V lost 1 base, J lost 4 bases, and 7 bases lay in between. The CDR3 spans 13 residues. The germline V gene has CDR1 SEHNR and CDR2 FQNEAQ (reference sequence).

The count of this clone is one. The V call is TRBV3-1 (or the pseudogene TRBV3-2), the J call TRBJ2-3; D is unclear. V gave up 6 bases and J gave up 2 bases, with 18 bases separating them. Germline V gene sequence: CDR1 LGHDT, CDR2 YNNKEL (reference sequence). This CDR3 has 16 amino acids. CDR3 amino acids: CASSPPLQRVTDTQYF. The CDR3, as DNA: TGTGCCAGCAGTCCCCCCCTCCAGCGCGTCACAGATACGCAGTATTTT.

This chain uses TRBV6-5 with TRBJ1-2; D unclear. The CDR3 contains 13 residues. Per the germline V gene, CDR1 is MNHEY and CDR2 is SVGAGI. Trimming pared 8 bases from V and 3 bases from J, leaving 13 bases between. The CDR3: CASLSPPYYGYTF. CDR3 DNA sequence: TGTGCCAGCCTCTCCCCCCCTTACTATGGCTACACCTTC.

The rearrangement uses TRBV30 and TRBJ1-1, with 10 bases identical to TRBD1. Trimming at V came to 0 bases and at J to 1 base, leaving 14 bases not matched to a gene. CDR3 length: 19 amino acids. CDR1 and CDR2 (germline): GTSNPN, SVGIG (reference sequence). CDR3 DNA: TGTGCCTGGAGTGTACGGAGGTCGGGGACAGGGGCCCCGAACACTGAAGCTTTCTTT. Translated, it gives CAWSVRRSGTGAPNTEAFF. The variable domain in full, completed from reference TRBV30 and TRBJ1-1, reads SQTIHQWPATLVQPVGSPLSLECTVEGTSNPNLYWYRQAAGRGLQLLFYSVGIGQISSEVPQNLSASRPQDRQFILSSKKLLLSDSGFYLCAWSVRRSGTGAPNTEAFFGQGTRLTVV.